This paragraph covers one T cell receptor beta chain sequence. Its antigen is still unknown. The sample is drawn from a study of CD8 T cells in Susac syndrome. Study conclusions and caveats: Four to six Susac-specific public clones appeared in CD8+ TEMRA repertoires, and around 16 in total CD8+ repertoires.

RNA totalling 0.5 to 1 ug underwent reverse transcription with random hexamers. One entry per CDR3 protein, called by TCRdb with MiXCR from the immunoSEQ multiplex PCR reads. The sample shows some 130,000 distinct CDR3 sequences, roughly 94% of them seen only once. Sequencing of TCR beta covered CD8+ and CD4+ T cells obtained from blood. The patients with Susac syndrome were individuals who fulfilled the recently defined diagnostic criteria for disease that was either definite or probable. FACS enriched CD8+ TEMRA cells, while bulk CD8+ and CD4+ were negatively isolated. The sequence was obtained from a human donor with Susac syndrome. Sample: CD8+ T cells from PBMCs.

CDR3: CSARWTEESNQPQHF. CDR3 DNA: TGCAGTGCCCGGTGGACAGAAGAAAGCAATCAGCCCCAGCATTTT. This chain links TRBV20-1 with TRBJ1-5; D possibly corresponds to TRBD1 (6 bases). The CDR3 is 15 amino acids. Trimming pared 6 bases from V and 1 base from J, leaving 16 bases between. Germline V lookup: CDR1 DFQATT, CDR2 SNEGSKA (reference sequence).